Given below is one TCR beta chain in context. The antigen is undetermined. The CDR3 length is 13 residues. Trimming took off 0 bases at V and 5 bases at J, with 8 bases between the two ends. Germline V lookup: CDR1 MGHRA, CDR2 YSYEKL. Clones were sequenced by immunoSEQ multiplex PCR, and TCRdb holds only the in-frame ones, with some missing. This sample has some 150,000 clones; roughly nine tenths occur once, and the top ten carry about 1.8%. This entry comes from a study of T cell responses to AZD1222 COVID-19 vaccine. Study-level points and caveats: Across spike, vaccine-associated CD4 TCRs were found, dominant at 160-218 and 743-854. Clonal diversity may have been underestimated, and the donors were mostly white British, with more females than males.

The material sequenced was peripheral blood, taken 28 days after the second AZD1222 dose. The TCR originated in an adult who received the AZD1222 COVID-19 vaccine. The chain carries TRBV4-1 and TRBJ2-7; D unresolved. In DNA, the CDR3 is TGCGCCAGCAGCCAAGATTCCGAGGACGAGCAGTACTTC. Translated: CASSQDSEDEQYF.